One and the same sample provided the 2 T cell receptor beta chains below, sequenced in a study of cytomegalovirus exposure and HLA in healthy donors. Vbeta (60) and Jbeta (13) primers were used in the PCR. TCRdb's table, derived via immunoSEQ multiplex PCR, lists solely in-frame clones and lacks some. The repertoire holds 90,000 to 150,000 clones, with over 60% as singletons. Sequenced: PBMCs. The receptors were sampled from a young man in good health and CMV-seropositive.

This sequence joins TRBV19 and TRBJ2-7; D is perhaps TRBD2 (6 bases). Germline V CDR1 and CDR2: LNHDA, SQIVND (reference sequence). The CDR3 consists of 14 residues. V was shortened by 1 base and J by 4 bases, with 11 bases between the two germline ends. The CDR3 region is CASSIVPSAYEQYF. CDR3 nucleotides: TGTGCCAGTAGTATAGTACCTAGCGCGTACGAGCAGTACTTC.

This clone occurred a few times. At the DNA level, this CDR3 is encoded by other sequences in the same sample as well. The chain has TRBV7-2 and TRBJ2-7; possible D gene TRBD2, 6 bases. Trimming cost V 2 bases and J 5 bases, with 10 bases left between them. The CDR3 is 13 residues long. The germline gives CDR1 SGHTA, CDR2 FQGNSA. This CDR3 is CASSLWGGNEQYF. The CDR3 DNA reads TGTGCCAGCAGCTTATGGGGCGGGAACGAGCAGTACTTC.